The clone carrying this T cell receptor beta chain has a handful of counts. This may come from a read error, since a much larger clone is one base off. The CDR3 does not close with the conserved phenylalanine or tryptophan, likely indicating a read error. This record belongs to a study of T cells in Graves' hyperthyroidism and ophthalmopathy. Trimming removed 4 bases from V and 4 bases from J, with 16 bases in between. The germline CDR1 and CDR2 sequences are SGHDT and YYEEEE. The CDR3 has 15 residues. The source material, RNA transcripts, was used to amplify TCR beta CDR3 regions. The TCR CDR3 was amplified in a first-round RT-PCR using the HTBI primer set. One entry per CDR3 protein, called by TCRdb with MiXCR from the multiplex PCR reads. The table includes around 100,000 distinct CDR3 sequences, about 50% detected once.

The sequenced material came from blood. The chain links TRBV5-6 to TRBJ2-3; tentative D call: TRBD1 (6 bases). The receptor comes from a man in his forties with Graves' hyperthyroidism. CDR3 DNA sequence: TGTGCCAGCAGCGGGAACAGGGAATTCGCAGATACGCAGTATTTA. Translated, it gives CASSGNREFADTQYL.